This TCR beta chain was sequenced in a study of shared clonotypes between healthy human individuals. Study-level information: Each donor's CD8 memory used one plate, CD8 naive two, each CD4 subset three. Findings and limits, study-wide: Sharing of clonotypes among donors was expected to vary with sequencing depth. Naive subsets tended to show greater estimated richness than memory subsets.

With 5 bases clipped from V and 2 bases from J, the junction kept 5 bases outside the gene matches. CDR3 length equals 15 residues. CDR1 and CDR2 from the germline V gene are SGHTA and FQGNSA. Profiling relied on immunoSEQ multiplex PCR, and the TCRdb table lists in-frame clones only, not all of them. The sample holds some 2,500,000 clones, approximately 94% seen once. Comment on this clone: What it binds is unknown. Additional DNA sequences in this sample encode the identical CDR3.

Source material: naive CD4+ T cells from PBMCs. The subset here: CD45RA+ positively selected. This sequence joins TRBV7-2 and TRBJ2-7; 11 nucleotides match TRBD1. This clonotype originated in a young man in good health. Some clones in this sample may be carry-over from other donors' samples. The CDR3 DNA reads TGTGCCAGCAGCCCCGGGGGACAGGGGGCCTACGAGCAGTACTTC. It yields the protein CASSPGGQGAYEQYF. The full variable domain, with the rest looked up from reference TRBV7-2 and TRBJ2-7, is GAGVSQSPSNKVTEKGKDVELRCDPISGHTALYWYRQSLGQGLEFLIYFQGNSAPDKSGLPSDRFSAERTGGSVSTLTIQRTQQEDSAVYLCASSPGGQGAYEQYFGPGTRLTVT.